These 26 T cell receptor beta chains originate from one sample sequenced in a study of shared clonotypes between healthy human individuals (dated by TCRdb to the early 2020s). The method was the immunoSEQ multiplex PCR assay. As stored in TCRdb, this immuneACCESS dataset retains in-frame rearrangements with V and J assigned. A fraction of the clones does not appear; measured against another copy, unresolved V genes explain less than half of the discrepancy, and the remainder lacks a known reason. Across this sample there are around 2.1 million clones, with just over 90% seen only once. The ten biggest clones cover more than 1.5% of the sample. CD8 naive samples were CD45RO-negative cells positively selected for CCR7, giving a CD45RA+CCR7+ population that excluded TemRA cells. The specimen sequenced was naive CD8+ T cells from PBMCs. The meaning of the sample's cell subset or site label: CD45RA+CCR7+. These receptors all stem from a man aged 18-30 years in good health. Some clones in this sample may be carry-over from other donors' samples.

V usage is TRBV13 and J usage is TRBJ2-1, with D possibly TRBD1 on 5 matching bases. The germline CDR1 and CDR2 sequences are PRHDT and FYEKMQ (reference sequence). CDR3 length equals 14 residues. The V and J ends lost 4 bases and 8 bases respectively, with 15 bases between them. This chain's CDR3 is CASSSGIRAHEQFF. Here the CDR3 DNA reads TGTGCCAGCAGCTCAGGGATTCGGGCCCATGAGCAGTTCTTC.

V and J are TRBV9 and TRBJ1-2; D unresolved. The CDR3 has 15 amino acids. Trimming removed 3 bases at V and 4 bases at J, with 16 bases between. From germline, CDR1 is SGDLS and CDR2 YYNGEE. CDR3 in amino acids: CASSAAGYGRYGYTF. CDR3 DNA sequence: TGTGCCAGCAGCGCCGCGGGCTACGGGCGCTATGGCTACACCTTC.

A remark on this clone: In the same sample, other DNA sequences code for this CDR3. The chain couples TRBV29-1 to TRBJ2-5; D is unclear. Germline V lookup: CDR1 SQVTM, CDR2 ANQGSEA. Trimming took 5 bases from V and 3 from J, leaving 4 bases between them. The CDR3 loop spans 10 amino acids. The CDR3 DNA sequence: TGCAGCGTTTTAAAAGAGACCCAGTACTTC. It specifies CSVLKETQYF.

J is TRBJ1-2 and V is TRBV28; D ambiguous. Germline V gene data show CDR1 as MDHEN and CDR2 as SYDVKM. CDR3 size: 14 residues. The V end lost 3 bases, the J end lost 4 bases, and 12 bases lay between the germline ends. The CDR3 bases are TGTGCCAGCAGTTTTCCGCAGAACTTCTATGGCTACACCTTC. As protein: CASSFPQNFYGYTF.

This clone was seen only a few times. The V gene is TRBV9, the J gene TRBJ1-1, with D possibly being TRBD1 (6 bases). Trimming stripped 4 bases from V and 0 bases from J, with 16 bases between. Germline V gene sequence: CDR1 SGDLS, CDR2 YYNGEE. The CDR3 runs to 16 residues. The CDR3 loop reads CASSPSRGAVNTEAFF. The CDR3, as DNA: TGTGCCAGCAGCCCCAGCCGGGGGGCGGTGAACACTGAAGCTTTCTTT.

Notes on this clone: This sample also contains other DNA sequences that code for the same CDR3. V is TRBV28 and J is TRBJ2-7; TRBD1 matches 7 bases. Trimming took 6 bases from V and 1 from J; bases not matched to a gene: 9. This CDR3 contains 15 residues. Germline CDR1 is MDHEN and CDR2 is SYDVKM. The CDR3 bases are TGTGCCAGCAGCAGCGACAGGGAAGTATCCTACGAGCAGTACTTC. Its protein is CASSSDREVSYEQYF.

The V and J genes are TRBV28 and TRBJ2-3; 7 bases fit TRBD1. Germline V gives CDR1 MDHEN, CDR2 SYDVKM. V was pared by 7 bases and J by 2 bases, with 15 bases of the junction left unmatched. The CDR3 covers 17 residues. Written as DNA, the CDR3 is TGTGCCAGCATTCCCTCAGGACAGGCAGCCTTCACAGATACGCAGTATTTT. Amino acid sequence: CASIPSGQAAFTDTQYF.

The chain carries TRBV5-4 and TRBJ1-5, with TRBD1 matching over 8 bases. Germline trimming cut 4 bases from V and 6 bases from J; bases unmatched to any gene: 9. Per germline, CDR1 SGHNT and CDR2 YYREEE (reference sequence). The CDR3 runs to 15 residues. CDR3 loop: CASSPDRGESQPQHF. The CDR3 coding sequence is TGTGCCAGCAGCCCAGACAGGGGAGAGAGTCAGCCCCAGCATTTT.

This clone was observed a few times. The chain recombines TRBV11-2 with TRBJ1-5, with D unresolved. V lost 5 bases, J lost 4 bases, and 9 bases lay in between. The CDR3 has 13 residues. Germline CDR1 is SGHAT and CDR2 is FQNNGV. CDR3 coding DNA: TGTGCCAGCAGCCCCGAAAGGAATCAGCCCCAGCATTTT. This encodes CASSPERNQPQHF.

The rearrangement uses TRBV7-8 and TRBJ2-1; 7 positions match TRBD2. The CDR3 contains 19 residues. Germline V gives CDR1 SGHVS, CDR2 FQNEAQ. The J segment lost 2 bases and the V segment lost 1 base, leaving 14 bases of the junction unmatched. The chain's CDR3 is CASSLESPLASGTYNEQFF. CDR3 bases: TGTGCCAGCAGCTTAGAGTCCCCCCTGGCTAGCGGCACCTACAATGAGCAGTTCTTC.

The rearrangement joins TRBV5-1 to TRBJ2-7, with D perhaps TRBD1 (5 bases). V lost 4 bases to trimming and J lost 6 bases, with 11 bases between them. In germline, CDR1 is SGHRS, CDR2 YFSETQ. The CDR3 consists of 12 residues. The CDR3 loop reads CASSPDMGEQYF. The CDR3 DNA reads TGCGCCAGCAGCCCGGACATGGGCGAGCAGTACTTC.

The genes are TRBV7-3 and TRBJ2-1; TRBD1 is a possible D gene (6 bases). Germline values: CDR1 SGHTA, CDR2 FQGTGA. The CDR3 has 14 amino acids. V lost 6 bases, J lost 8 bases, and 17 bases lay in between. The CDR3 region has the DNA TGTGCCAGCAGACTGACAGGCGCAGGGGATGAGCAGTTCTTC. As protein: CASRLTGAGDEQFF. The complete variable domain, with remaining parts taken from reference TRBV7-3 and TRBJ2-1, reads GAGVSQTPSNKVTEKGKYVELRCDPISGHTALYWYRQSLGQGPEFLIYFQGTGAADDSGLPNDRFFAVRPEGSVSTLKIQRTERGDSAVYLCASRLTGAGDEQFFGPGTRLTVL.

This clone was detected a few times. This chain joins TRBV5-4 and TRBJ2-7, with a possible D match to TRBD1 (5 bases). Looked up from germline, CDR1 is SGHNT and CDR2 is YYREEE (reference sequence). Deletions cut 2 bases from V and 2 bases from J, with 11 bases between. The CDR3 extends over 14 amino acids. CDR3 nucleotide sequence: TGTGCCAGCAGCTTACCTACAGGTACCTACGAGCAGTACTTC. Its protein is CASSLPTGTYEQYF.

The CDR3 DNA follows: TGTGCCAGCAGGGGACGACCGGCCGATACGCAGTATTTT. Translated, it gives CASRGRPADTQYF. This rearrangement joins TRBV6-5 to TRBJ2-3; D is perhaps TRBD1 or TRBD2 (5 bases each). The V end lost 6 bases, the J end lost 6 bases, and 13 bases lay between the germline ends. The CDR3 is made up of 13 amino acids. CDR1 is MNHEY, CDR2 SVGAGI, per germline.

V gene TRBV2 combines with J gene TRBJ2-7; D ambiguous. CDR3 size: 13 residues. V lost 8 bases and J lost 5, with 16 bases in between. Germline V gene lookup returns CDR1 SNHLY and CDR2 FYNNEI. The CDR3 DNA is TGTGCCAGCCTCCAAGGTGGGCTCGACGAGCAGTACTTC. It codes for CASLQGGLDEQYF.

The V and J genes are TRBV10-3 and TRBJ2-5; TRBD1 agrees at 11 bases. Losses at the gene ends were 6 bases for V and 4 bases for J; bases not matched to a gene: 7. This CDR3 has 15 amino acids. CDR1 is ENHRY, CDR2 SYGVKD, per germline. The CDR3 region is CAIRDGQGAGETQYF. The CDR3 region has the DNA TGTGCCATCAGGGATGGACAGGGGGCTGGAGAGACCCAGTACTTC.

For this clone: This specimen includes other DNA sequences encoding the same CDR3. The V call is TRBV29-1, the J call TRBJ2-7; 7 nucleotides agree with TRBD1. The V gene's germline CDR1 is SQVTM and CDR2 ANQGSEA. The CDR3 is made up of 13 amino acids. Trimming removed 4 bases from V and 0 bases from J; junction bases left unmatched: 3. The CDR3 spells CSVGGGSSYEQYF. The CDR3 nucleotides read TGCAGCGTTGGAGGGGGCAGCTCCTACGAGCAGTACTTC.

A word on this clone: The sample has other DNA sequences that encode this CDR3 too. CDR3 region: CASSSRQGAYEQYF. The CDR3 bases are TGTGCCAGCAGTTCTCGACAGGGTGCCTACGAGCAGTACTTC. The rearrangement uses TRBV27 and TRBJ2-7, with TRBD1 identical over 7 bases. CDR1 MNHEY and CDR2 SMNVEV come from the germline V gene (reference sequence). Trimming cost V 4 bases and J 2 bases; bases outside gene matches: 5. This CDR3 has 14 residues.

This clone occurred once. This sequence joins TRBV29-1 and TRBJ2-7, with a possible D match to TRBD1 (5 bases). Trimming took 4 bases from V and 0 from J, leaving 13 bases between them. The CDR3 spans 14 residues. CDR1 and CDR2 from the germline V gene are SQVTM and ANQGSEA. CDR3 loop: CSVGGRASSYEQYF. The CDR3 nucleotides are TGCAGCGTTGGCGGCAGGGCGAGCTCCTACGAGCAGTACTTC.

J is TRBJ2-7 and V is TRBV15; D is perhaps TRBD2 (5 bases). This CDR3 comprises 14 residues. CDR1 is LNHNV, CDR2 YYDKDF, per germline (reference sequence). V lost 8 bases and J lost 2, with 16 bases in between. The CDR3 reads CATAQADLTYEQYF. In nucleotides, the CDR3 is TGTGCCACCGCTCAAGCGGACTTAACCTACGAGCAGTACTTC.

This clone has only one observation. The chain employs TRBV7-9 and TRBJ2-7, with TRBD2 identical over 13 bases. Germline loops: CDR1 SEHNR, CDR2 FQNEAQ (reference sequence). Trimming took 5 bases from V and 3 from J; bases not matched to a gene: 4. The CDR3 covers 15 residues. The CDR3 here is CASSAGLAGLYEQYF. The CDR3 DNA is TGTGCCAGCAGCGCGGGACTAGCGGGACTCTACGAGCAGTACTTC. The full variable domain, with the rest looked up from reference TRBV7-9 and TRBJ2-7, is DTGVSQNPRHKITKRGQNVTFRCDPISEHNRLYWYRQTLGQGPEFLTYFQNEAQLEKSRLLSDRFSAERPKGSFSTLEIQRTEQGDSAMYLCASSAGLAGLYEQYFGPGTRLTVT.

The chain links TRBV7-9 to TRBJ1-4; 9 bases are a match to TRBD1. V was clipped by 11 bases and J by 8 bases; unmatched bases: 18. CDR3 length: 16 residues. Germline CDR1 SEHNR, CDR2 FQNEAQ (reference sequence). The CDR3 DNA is TGTGCCGTCACAGGGGGCGACCCCCTTTCGGGAGAAAAACTGTTTTTT. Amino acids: CAVTGGDPLSGEKLFF.

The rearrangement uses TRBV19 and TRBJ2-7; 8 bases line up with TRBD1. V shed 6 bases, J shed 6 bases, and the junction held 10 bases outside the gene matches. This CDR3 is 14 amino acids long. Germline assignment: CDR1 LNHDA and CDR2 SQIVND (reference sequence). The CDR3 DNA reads TGTGCCAGTAGCCTCGGACAGGGCCGGGGCGAGCAGTACTTC. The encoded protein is CASSLGQGRGEQYF.

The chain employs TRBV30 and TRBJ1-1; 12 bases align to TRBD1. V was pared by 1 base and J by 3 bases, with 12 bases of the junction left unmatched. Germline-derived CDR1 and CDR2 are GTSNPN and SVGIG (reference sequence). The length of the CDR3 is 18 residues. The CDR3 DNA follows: TGTGCCTGGAGTGCCGGGGACAGGGGGCCGAAAGAGTACACTGAAGCTTTCTTT. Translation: CAWSAGDRGPKEYTEAFF.

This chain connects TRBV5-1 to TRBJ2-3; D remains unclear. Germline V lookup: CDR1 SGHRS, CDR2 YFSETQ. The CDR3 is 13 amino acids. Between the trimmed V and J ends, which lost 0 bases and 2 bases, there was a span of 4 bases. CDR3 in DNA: TGCGCCAGCAGCTTGGAGGACACAGATACGCAGTATTTT. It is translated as CASSLEDTDTQYF.

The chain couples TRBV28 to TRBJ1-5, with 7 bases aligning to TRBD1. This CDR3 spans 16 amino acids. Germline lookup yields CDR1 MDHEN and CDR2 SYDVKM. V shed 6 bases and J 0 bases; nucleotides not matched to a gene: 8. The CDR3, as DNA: TGTGCCAGCAGGGCCAGGGGGGGTTATAGCAATCAGCCCCAGCATTTT. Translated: CASRARGGYSNQPQHF.